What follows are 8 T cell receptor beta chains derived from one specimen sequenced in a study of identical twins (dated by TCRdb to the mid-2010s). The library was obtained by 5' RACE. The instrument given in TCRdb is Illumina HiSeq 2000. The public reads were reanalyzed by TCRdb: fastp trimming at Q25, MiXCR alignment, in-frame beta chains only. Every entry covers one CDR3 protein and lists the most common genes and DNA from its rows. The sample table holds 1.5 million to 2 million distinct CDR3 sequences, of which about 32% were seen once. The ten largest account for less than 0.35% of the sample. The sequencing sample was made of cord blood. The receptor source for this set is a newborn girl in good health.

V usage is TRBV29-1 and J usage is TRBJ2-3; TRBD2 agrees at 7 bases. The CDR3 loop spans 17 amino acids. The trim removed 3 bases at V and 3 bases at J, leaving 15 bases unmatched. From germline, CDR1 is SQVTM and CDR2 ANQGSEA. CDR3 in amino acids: CSVDGVSTSPGTDTQYF. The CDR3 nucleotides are TGCAGCGTTGACGGGGTGTCGACTAGCCCGGGGACAGATACGCAGTATTTT.

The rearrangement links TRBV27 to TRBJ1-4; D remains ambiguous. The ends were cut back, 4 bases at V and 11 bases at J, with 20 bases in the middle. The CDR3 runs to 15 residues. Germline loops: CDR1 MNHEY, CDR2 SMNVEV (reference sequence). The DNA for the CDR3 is TGTGCCAGCAGTTCCCACGTCACCGGACGGGATAAACTGTTTTTT. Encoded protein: CASSSHVTGRDKLFF.

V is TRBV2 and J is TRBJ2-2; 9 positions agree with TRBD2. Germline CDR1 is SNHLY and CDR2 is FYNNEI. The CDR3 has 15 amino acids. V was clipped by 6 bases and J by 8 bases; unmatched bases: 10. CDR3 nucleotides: TGTGCCAGCAGCGAGCGGGGGGCCGGATTAGGGGAGCTGTTTTTT. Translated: CASSERGAGLGELFF.

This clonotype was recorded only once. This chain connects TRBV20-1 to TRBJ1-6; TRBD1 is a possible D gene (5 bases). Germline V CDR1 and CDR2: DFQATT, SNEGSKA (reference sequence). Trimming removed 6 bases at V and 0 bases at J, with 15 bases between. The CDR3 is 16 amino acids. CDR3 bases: TGCAGTGCGATCTGGGACGGGAGCTCCTATAATTCACCCCTCCACTTT. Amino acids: CSAIWDGSSYNSPLHF.

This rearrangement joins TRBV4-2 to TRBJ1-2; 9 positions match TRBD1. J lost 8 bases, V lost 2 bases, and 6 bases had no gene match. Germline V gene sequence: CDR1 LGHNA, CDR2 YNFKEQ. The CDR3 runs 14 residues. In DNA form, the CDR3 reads TGTGCCAGCAGCCAACAACAGGGGGCGCGGGGCTACACCTTC. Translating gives CASSQQQGARGYTF.

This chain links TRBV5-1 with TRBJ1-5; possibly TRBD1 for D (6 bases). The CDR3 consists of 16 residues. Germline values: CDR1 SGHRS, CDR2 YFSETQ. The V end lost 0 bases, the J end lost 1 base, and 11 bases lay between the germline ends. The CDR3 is CASSLVAGESNQPQHF. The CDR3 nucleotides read TGCGCCAGCAGCTTGGTAGCAGGGGAAAGCAATCAGCCCCAGCATTTT.

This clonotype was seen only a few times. The CDR3 coding sequence is TGTGCCAGCAGCCAAGATCGAGGAAAAAAACTGTTTTTT. This encodes CASSQDRGKKLFF. J is TRBJ1-4 and V is TRBV14; D unclear. V was trimmed by 0 bases and J by 9 bases, leaving 8 bases between them. This CDR3 comprises 13 residues. The germline V gene has CDR1 SGHDN and CDR2 FVKESK.

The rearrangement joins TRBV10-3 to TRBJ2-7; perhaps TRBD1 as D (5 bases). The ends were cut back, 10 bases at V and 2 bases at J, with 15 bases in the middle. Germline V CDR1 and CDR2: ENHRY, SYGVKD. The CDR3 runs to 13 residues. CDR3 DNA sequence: TGTGCCACCCTCGCAGGGTCCGCCTACGAGCAGTACTTC. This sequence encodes CATLAGSAYEQYF.